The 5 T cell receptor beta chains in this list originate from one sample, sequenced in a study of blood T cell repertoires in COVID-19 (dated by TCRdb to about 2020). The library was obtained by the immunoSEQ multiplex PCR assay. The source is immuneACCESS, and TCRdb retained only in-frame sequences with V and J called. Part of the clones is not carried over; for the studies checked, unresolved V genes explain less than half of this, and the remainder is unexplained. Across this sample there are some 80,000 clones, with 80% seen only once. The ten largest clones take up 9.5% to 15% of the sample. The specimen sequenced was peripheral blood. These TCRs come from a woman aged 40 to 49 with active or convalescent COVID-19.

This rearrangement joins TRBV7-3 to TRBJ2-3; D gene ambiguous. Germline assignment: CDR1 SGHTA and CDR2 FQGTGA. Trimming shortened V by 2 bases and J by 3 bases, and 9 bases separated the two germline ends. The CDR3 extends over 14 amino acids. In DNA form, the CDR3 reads TGTGCCAGCAGCTTATGGAAGAGGACAGATACGCAGTATTTT. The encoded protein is CASSLWKRTDTQYF.

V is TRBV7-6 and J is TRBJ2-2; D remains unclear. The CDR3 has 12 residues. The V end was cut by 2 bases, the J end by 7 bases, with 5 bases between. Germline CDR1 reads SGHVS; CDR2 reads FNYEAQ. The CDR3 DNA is TGTGCCAGCAGCTTAATAATCGGGGAGCTGTTTTTT. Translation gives CASSLIIGELFF.

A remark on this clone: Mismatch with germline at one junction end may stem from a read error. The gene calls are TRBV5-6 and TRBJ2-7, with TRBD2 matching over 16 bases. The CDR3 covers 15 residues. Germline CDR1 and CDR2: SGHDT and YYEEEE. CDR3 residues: CASSVPGLAGGLFTF. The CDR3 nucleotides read TGTGCCAGCAGCGTACCGGGACTAGCGGGGGGGCTCTTCACTTTC.

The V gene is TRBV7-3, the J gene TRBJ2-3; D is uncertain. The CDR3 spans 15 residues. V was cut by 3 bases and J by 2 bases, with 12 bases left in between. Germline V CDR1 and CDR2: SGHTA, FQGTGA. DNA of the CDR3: TGTGCCAGCAGCTTGGGCCTCCCGCCCACAGATACGCAGTATTTT. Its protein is CASSLGLPPTDTQYF.

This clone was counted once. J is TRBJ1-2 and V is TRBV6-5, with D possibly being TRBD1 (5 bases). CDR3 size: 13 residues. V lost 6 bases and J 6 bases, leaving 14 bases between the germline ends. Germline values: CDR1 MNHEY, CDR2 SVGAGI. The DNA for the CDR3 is TGTGCCAGCAGGCTGACAGAGAAGGATGGCTACACCTTC. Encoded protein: CASRLTEKDGYTF.